The clone carrying this T cell receptor (beta chain) has just a few counts. Its antigen remains unknown. The record originates from a study of cytotoxic CD8 clonotypes in ibrutinib-treated CLL. Study outcomes and limitations: Sampling schedules were unmatched across sustained-remission and progressing patients. Clonotypes that were public were uncommon, and they contracted or stayed stable on treatment.

With 5 bases clipped from V and 1 base from J, the junction kept 5 bases outside the gene matches. The CDR3 loop spans 15 amino acids. The germline CDR1 and CDR2 sequences are SEHNR and FQNEAQ (reference sequence). Profiled with immunoSEQ multiplex PCR; TCRdb holds only in-frame clones, not every one. Of under 200,000 clones detected, about 84% appear once; the ten largest clones hold over 4.5%. This specimen consisted of PBMCs, obtained after 24 months of ibrutinib treatment. This sequence originates from a human donor with chronic lymphocytic leukemia. The chain couples TRBV7-9 to TRBJ2-3; TRBD1 matches 8 bases. The CDR3: CASSPRTGRTDTQYF. The CDR3 DNA is TGTGCCAGCAGCCCTCGGACAGGGCGCACAGATACGCAGTATTTT. The full variable domain, its missing parts supplied by reference TRBV7-9 and TRBJ2-3, is DTGVSQNPRHKITKRGQNVTFRCDPISEHNRLYWYRQTLGQGPEFLTYFQNEAQLEKSRLLSDRFSAERPKGSFSTLEIQRTEQGDSAMYLCASSPRTGRTDTQYFGPGTRLTVL.